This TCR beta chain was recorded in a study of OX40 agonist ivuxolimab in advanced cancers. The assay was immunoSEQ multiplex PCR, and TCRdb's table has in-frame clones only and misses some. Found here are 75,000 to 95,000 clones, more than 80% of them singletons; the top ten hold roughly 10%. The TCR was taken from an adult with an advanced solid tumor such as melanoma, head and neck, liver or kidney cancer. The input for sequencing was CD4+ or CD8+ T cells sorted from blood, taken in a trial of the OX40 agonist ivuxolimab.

The DNA for the CDR3 is TGTGCCAGCAGCACGACAGGGATCTACGAGCAGTACTTC. It translates to CASSTTGIYEQYF. V and J are TRBV6-1 and TRBJ2-7; the match to TRBD1 covers 7 bases. Per germline, CDR1 MNHNS and CDR2 SASEGT. CDR3 length equals 13 residues. The V segment lost 6 bases and the J segment 3 bases; nucleotides outside the gene matches: 5.